This T cell receptor (beta chain) emerged from a study of cytomegalovirus exposure and HLA in healthy donors. Study-level results: Immune exposure data for these donors was limited to CMV serostatus. Most TCRs appeared rarely, but some public TCRs recurred in many donors.

This clone was seen a handful of times. Its target is unknown. Germline and junction disagree at one end, which may indicate a read error. In the same sample, other DNA sequences code for this CDR3. The CDR3 totals 10 residues. The V gene's germline CDR1 is SEHNR and CDR2 FQNEAQ (reference sequence). A multiplex PCR was run with 60 Vbeta primers and 13 Jbeta primers. Produced via immunoSEQ multiplex PCR; TCRdb's table is partial and in-frame only. The data contain about 160,000 clones, around 80% of them seen just once; the ten biggest clones take up under 5%. The rearrangement links TRBV7-9 to TRBJ2-7; no definite D call. Input material: PBMCs. This TCR was sampled from a woman between 45 and 60 years old in good health and CMV-seropositive. The CDR3 here is CSSSPREQYF. CDR3 sequence (DNA): TGTTCCAGCAGCCCACGGGAGCAGTACTTC.